A single sample is the source of the 32 T cell receptor beta chains below, sequenced in a study of blood T cell repertoires in COVID-19. Measured with immunoSEQ multiplex PCR; TCRdb has only the in-frame clones, and not every one. The table lists 200,000 to 250,000 clones, about 88% of them singletons, with roughly 2.6% in the top ten. Sequencing used peripheral blood. Receptor source: a woman aged 60 to 75 with acute or convalescent COVID-19.

V and J are TRBV6-4 and TRBJ2-1; 9 nucleotides match TRBD2. The CDR3 consists of 16 residues. Germline loops: CDR1 MRHNA, CDR2 SNTAGT. After removal of 6 bases from V and 2 bases from J, the junction contained 8 bases not matched to a gene. The chain's CDR3 is CASSTQGLATYNEQFF. The CDR3 bases are TGTGCCAGCAGCACGCAAGGACTAGCGACCTACAATGAGCAGTTCTTC.

CDR3 nucleotide sequence: TGTGCCACCAGCAGAGATACGGGATCACCCCTCCACTTT. It encodes CATSRDTGSPLHF. V gene TRBV15 combines with J gene TRBJ1-6; no clear D. V shed 0 bases and J shed 10 bases, with 7 bases lying between them. CDR1 and CDR2 (germline): LNHNV, YYDKDF (reference sequence). The CDR3 length is 13 residues.

The J gene is TRBJ2-5, the V gene TRBV6-1; 11 nucleotides align to TRBD1. CDR1 is MNHNS, CDR2 SASEGT, per germline. Germline trimming cut 7 bases from V and 4 bases from J; bases unmatched to any gene: 5. The CDR3 has 14 amino acids. CDR3 DNA: TGTGCCAGCACGGACAGGGGGCGTGGAGAGACCCAGTACTTC. This codes for CASTDRGRGETQYF.

The CDR3: CASSFTSQRVSTGELFF. The CDR3 DNA reads TGCGCCAGCAGCTTCACATCACAACGGGTGAGCACCGGGGAGCTGTTTTTT. The J gene is TRBJ2-2, the V gene TRBV5-1, with D hard to call. The CDR3 sequence is 17 residues long. V lost 2 bases and J 4 bases, leaving 18 bases between the germline ends. CDR1 and CDR2 from the germline V gene are SGHRS and YFSETQ.

The chain is built from TRBV6-5 and TRBJ1-2, with 9 bases fitting TRBD1. V dropped 6 bases and J dropped 4; count of bases not matched to a gene: 6. CDR1 and CDR2 from the germline V gene are MNHEY and SVGAGI. There are 14 residues in the CDR3. The CDR3 DNA reads as TGTGCCAGCAGCCAAACACAGGGGGCCTATGGCTACACCTTC. Translation: CASSQTQGAYGYTF.

The chain has TRBV27 and TRBJ1-1; no reliable D call. Germline V gene data show CDR1 as MNHEY and CDR2 as SMNVEV (reference sequence). V shed 5 bases and J shed 1 base, with 8 bases lying between them. The CDR3 covers 13 residues. The DNA of the CDR3 is TGTGCCAGCAGTAAACAGCCGAACACTGAAGCTTTCTTT. Its translation is CASSKQPNTEAFF.

J is TRBJ2-1 and V is TRBV5-1; D ambiguous. V lost 4 bases to trimming and J lost 1 base, with 18 bases between them. The CDR3 consists of 17 residues. Germline-derived CDR1 and CDR2 are SGHRS and YFSETQ. For the CDR3, the DNA is TGCGCCAGCAGCCCCTCCCGTGAGGCGGCATCCTACAATGAGCAGTTCTTC. Its protein is CASSPSREAASYNEQFF.

The CDR3 bases are TGTGCCAGCAGAGAATTGAGGGACTCCTACGAGCAGTACTTC. Its translation is CASRELRDSYEQYF. This rearrangement joins TRBV21-1 to TRBJ2-7; the table gives TRBD2 as D, unverified against the DNA. TRBV21-1 is flagged as a pseudogene. This CDR3 spans 14 amino acids.

The gene calls are TRBV6-5 and TRBJ1-2; D unclear. This CDR3 spans 15 amino acids. Looked up from germline, CDR1 is MNHEY and CDR2 is SVGAGI. V lost 6 bases to trimming and J lost 4 bases, with 18 bases between them. The CDR3 is CASSINMVGSYGYTF. The CDR3 nucleotides read TGTGCCAGCAGCATTAACATGGTCGGGAGCTATGGCTACACCTTC.

This clone showed up just a few times. The rearrangement uses TRBV11-2 and TRBJ2-7; the D gene is possibly TRBD1 (7 bases). The CDR3 totals 16 residues. V was trimmed by 2 bases and J by 0 bases, leaving 14 bases between them. CDR1 SGHAT and CDR2 FQNNGV come from the germline V gene. In DNA form, the CDR3 reads TGTGCCAGCAGCTTAAGGCGGGACAGAAGCTCCTACGAGCAGTACTTC. Translation: CASSLRRDRSSYEQYF.

In DNA form, the CDR3 reads TGTGCCAGTAGTGCCCCAGGGGGGCTGGGCACCGGGGAGCTGTTTTTT. Its protein product is CASSAPGGLGTGELFF. The J gene is TRBJ2-2, the V gene TRBV19; TRBD1 is a possible D gene (7 bases). The germline V gene encodes CDR1 LNHDA and CDR2 SQIVND (reference sequence). V lost 5 bases, J lost 4 bases, and 17 bases lay in between. The CDR3 consists of 16 residues.

The chain combines TRBV15 with TRBJ1-6; no definite D call. V lost 0 bases to trimming and J lost 5 bases, with 5 bases between them. CDR3 size: 14 residues. CDR1 is LNHNV and CDR2 is YYDKDF in the germline V gene (reference sequence). The CDR3 DNA sequence: TGTGCCACCAGCAGAGAAACAGATAATTCACCCCTCCACTTT. Its protein is CATSRETDNSPLHF. Together with reference TRBV15 and TRBJ1-6, the CDR3 gives the full variable domain: DAMVIQNPRYQVTQFGKPVTLSCSQTLNHNVMYWYQQKSSQAPKLLFHYYDKDFNNEADTPDNFQSRRPNTSFCFLDIRSPGLGDTAMYLCATSRETDNSPLHFGNGTRLTVT.

J is TRBJ1-5 and V is TRBV10-3, with D perhaps TRBD1 (6 bases). The CDR3 length is 14 residues. Germline CDR1 is ENHRY and CDR2 is SYGVKD. V was pared by 4 bases and J by 2 bases, with 9 bases between. CDR3 sequence reads: CAISAGAGNQPQHF. The DNA for the CDR3 is TGTGCCATCAGTGCAGGGGCCGGCAATCAGCCCCAGCATTTT.

This chain connects TRBV6-5 to TRBJ2-2; possibly TRBD2 for D (6 bases). This CDR3 region has 14 residues. V lost 0 bases and J lost 5, with 7 bases in between. The V gene's germline CDR1 is MNHEY and CDR2 SVGAGI. The CDR3 loop is CASSYSRGTGELFF. The CDR3 DNA is TGTGCCAGCAGTTACTCCCGGGGGACCGGGGAGCTGTTTTTT.

The chain carries TRBV19 and TRBJ1-1; TRBD1 agrees at 10 bases. In germline, CDR1 is LNHDA, CDR2 SQIVND (reference sequence). V gave up 5 bases and J gave up 5 bases; unmatched junction bases: 17. This CDR3 comprises 18 residues. The chain's CDR3 is CASSFLSTGQGSATEAFF. The CDR3 nucleotides are TGTGCCAGTAGTTTCCTTTCAACGGGACAGGGGTCAGCGACTGAAGCTTTCTTT.

This chain connects TRBV19 to TRBJ1-2, with TRBD1 matching over 9 bases. V was clipped by 4 bases and J by 2 bases; unmatched bases: 11. Germline V CDR1 and CDR2: LNHDA, SQIVND (reference sequence). This CDR3 has 17 residues. The CDR3 sequence: CASSTRDRARGNYGYTF. Here the CDR3 DNA reads TGTGCCAGTAGTACGCGGGACAGGGCTAGGGGGAACTATGGCTACACCTTC.

In its sample, this clone was seen once. The chain recombines TRBV3-1 (or the pseudogene TRBV3-2) with TRBJ1-2, with D possibly matching TRBD1 (6 bases). The CDR3 sequence is 17 residues long. Germline V gene lookup returns CDR1 LGHDT and CDR2 YNNKEL (reference sequence). V lost 0 bases, J lost 0 bases, and 14 bases lay in between. DNA of the CDR3: TGTGCCAGCAGCCAAGATAGGGGGGGAAGATCTAACTATGGCTACACCTTC. As protein: CASSQDRGGRSNYGYTF.

The chain couples TRBV5-6 to TRBJ1-1, with D perhaps TRBD1 (5 bases). From germline, CDR1 is SGHDT and CDR2 YYEEEE. V lost 3 bases and J 0 bases, leaving 15 bases between the germline ends. The CDR3 totals 16 residues. The CDR3 reads CASSWSGTLMNTEAFF. In nucleotides, the CDR3 is TGTGCCAGCAGCTGGTCGGGGACTCTCATGAACACTGAAGCTTTCTTT.

In DNA, the CDR3 is TGTGCCAGCAGCTTCGGGACAGGGGGCTTCTCTGGAAACACCATATATTTT. It yields the protein CASSFGTGGFSGNTIYF. This sequence joins TRBV7-2 and TRBJ1-3; 12 bases agree with TRBD1. The CDR3 contains 17 residues. Germline V gene sequence: CDR1 SGHTA, CDR2 FQGNSA. The trim removed 3 bases at V and 0 bases at J, leaving 3 bases unmatched.

This clone was recorded a few times. This sequence joins TRBV9 and TRBJ2-5; 9 bases map to TRBD2. The CDR3 is 14 residues long. CDR1 and CDR2 from the germline V gene are SGDLS and YYNGEE. V dropped 3 bases and J dropped 1; count of bases not matched to a gene: 1. As DNA, the CDR3 is TGTGCCAGCAGCGGCGGGGGGGCCCAAGAGACCCAGTACTTC. This sequence encodes CASSGGGAQETQYF.

J is TRBJ1-2 and V is TRBV20-1; maybe TRBD1 (5 bases). CDR3 length: 10 amino acids. Per the germline V gene, CDR1 is DFQATT and CDR2 is SNEGSKA (reference sequence). The V end was cut by 5 bases, the J end by 7 bases, with 8 bases between. The CDR3 loop reads CSAGGSGYTF. CDR3 DNA sequence: TGCAGTGCTGGGGGGTCTGGCTACACCTTC.

The chain carries TRBV7-6 and TRBJ2-7; TRBD1 aligns across 9 bases. The V gene end was trimmed by 5 bases and the J gene end by 3 bases; junction bases not matched to a gene: 11. This CDR3 contains 16 residues. CDR1 is SGHVS, CDR2 FNYEAQ, per germline. The CDR3 is CASSPDLGQGFYEQYF. The DNA of the CDR3 is TGTGCCAGCAGCCCGGATTTGGGACAGGGCTTCTACGAGCAGTACTTC. Supplemented by reference TRBV7-6 and TRBJ2-7, the full variable domain reads GAGVSQSPRYKVTKRGQDVALRCDPISGHVSLYWYRQALGQGPEFLTYFNYEAQQDKSGLPNDRFSAERPEGSISTLTIQRTEQRDSAMYRCASSPDLGQGFYEQYFGPGTRLTVT.

The CDR3 bases are TGTGCCAGTAGTAACGCCGGGACAGCGTCGAACACCATATATTTT. It encodes CASSNAGTASNTIYF. The genes are TRBV19 and TRBJ1-3; 7 nucleotides match TRBD1. CDR3 length: 15 residues. Germline V gene lookup returns CDR1 LNHDA and CDR2 SQIVND (reference sequence). The V gene end was trimmed by 4 bases and the J gene end by 7 bases; junction bases not matched to a gene: 10. Based on the CDR3 plus reference TRBV19 and TRBJ1-3, the full variable domain is DGGITQSPKYLFRKEGQNVTLSCEQNLNHDAMYWYRQDPGQGLRLIYYSQIVNDFQKGDIAEGYSVSREKKESFPLTVTSAQKNPTAFYLCASSNAGTASNTIYFGEGSWLTVV.

This CDR3 reads CAWRGTGDYGYTF. CDR3 nucleotides: TGTGCCTGGAGAGGGACAGGGGACTATGGCTACACCTTC. V is TRBV30 and J is TRBJ1-2; 10 bases align to TRBD1. The CDR3 has 13 residues. Germline CDR1 is GTSNPN and CDR2 is SVGIG (reference sequence). The junction had 1 base not matched to a gene; V was cut back by 3 bases and J by 3 bases.

The chain uses TRBV7-9 and TRBJ1-1; D ambiguous. This CDR3 has 13 amino acids. CDR1 is SEHNR, CDR2 FQNEAQ, per germline (reference sequence). V dropped 2 bases and J dropped 4 bases, with 8 bases sitting between them. The chain's CDR3 is CASSLNAVTEAFF. In DNA form, the CDR3 reads TGTGCCAGCAGCTTAAATGCAGTCACTGAAGCTTTCTTT.

The V and J genes are TRBV7-3 and TRBJ1-6; the match to TRBD1 covers 10 bases. V dropped 5 bases and J dropped 9; count of bases not matched to a gene: 10. Germline values: CDR1 SGHTA, CDR2 FQGTGA. There are 16 residues in the CDR3. The CDR3 sequence: CASSAMGQGRSSPLHF. The CDR3 coding sequence is TGTGCCAGCAGCGCAATGGGACAGGGGAGGAGTTCACCCCTCCACTTT.

The V gene is TRBV19, the J gene TRBJ1-5; 7 positions match TRBD1. The CDR3 length is 14 residues. The germline V gene has CDR1 LNHDA and CDR2 SQIVND (reference sequence). V was pared by 6 bases and J by 5 bases, with 7 bases of the junction left unmatched. This CDR3 is CASRREQGYQPQHF. The CDR3, as DNA: TGTGCCAGTAGAAGGGAACAGGGGTATCAGCCCCAGCATTTT.

J is TRBJ2-4 and V is TRBV2, with D tentatively TRBD2 (5 bases). V was shortened by 5 bases and J by 7 bases, with 18 bases between the two germline ends. The CDR3 contains 15 residues. In germline, CDR1 is SNHLY, CDR2 FYNNEI. CDR3 sequence: CASSPDPLRGNIQYF. The CDR3 DNA sequence: TGTGCCAGCAGTCCAGACCCGTTGAGAGGGAACATTCAGTACTTC.

This chain joins TRBV9 and TRBJ2-3; no reliable D call. V was shortened by 0 bases and J by 6 bases, with 14 bases between the two germline ends. Per the germline V gene, CDR1 is SGDLS and CDR2 is YYNGEE. CDR3 length: 15 amino acids. CDR3 nucleotide sequence: TGTGCCAGCAGCGTAGGTTATAGCAGAACGGATACGCAGTATTTT. Its translation: CASSVGYSRTDTQYF. Full variable domain (rest looked up from reference TRBV9 and TRBJ2-3): DSGVTQTPKHLITATGQRVTLRCSPRSGDLSVYWYQQSLDQGLQFLIQYYNGEERAKGNILERFSAQQFPDLHSELNLSSLELGDSALYFCASSVGYSRTDTQYFGPGTRLTVL.

On this clone: Germline is not matched at one junction end, which may reflect a read error. This same CDR3 is encoded by further DNA sequences in the sample. The chain links TRBV28 to TRBJ1-5; no firm D call. Germline lookup yields CDR1 MDHEN and CDR2 SYDVKM. The CDR3 sequence is 17 residues long. CDR3 region: CASSSWRGVLSNQPQHF. CDR3 sequence (DNA): TGTGCTAGCAGTTCCTGGCGGGGAGTACTGAGCAATCAGCCCCAGCATTTT.

V and J are TRBV10-3 and TRBJ2-4, with 7 bases matching TRBD1. Germline CDR1 and CDR2: ENHRY and SYGVKD. The CDR3 is 17 amino acids. V was clipped by 0 bases and J by 0 bases; unmatched bases: 5. The CDR3 reads CAISESTGVGAKNIQYF. The CDR3 DNA is TGTGCCATCAGTGAGTCAACAGGGGTAGGAGCCAAAAACATTCAGTACTTC.

Here the CDR3 reads CASSKAPSGTGGSPLHF. As DNA, the CDR3 is TGTGCCAGCAGCAAAGCGCCTTCCGGGACAGGCGGCTCACCCCTCCACTTT. The chain recombines TRBV21-1 with TRBJ1-6; the table's D call, TRBD1, was not checked against the DNA. TRBV21-1 is marked as a pseudogene. The CDR3 is 17 amino acids.